Below are 5 T cell receptor beta chains sequenced from a single sample in a study of blood T cell repertoires in COVID-19. This table comes from immunoSEQ multiplex PCR, and its TCRdb copy is limited to in-frame clones, with some not included. Of 250,000 to 350,000 clones in the sample, around 87% were seen once. The sample consisted of PBMCs or T cells enriched from blood (not recorded which). The receptors come from a woman in her twenties or thirties who had recovered from COVID-19.

The chain links TRBV5-1 to TRBJ1-4; D is perhaps TRBD1 (6 bases). In germline, CDR1 is SGHRS, CDR2 YFSETQ. There are 14 residues in the CDR3. Trimming left V 4 bases short and J 4 bases short, with 11 bases between. The CDR3 bases are TGCGCCAGCAGCGTGACAGGCAGTAATGAAAAACTGTTTTTT. Protein sequence: CASSVTGSNEKLFF.

The V and J genes are TRBV9 and TRBJ2-1; 9 bases line up with TRBD2. Unmatched junction bases numbered 6, after V lost 0 bases and J lost 2 bases. There are 17 residues in the CDR3. Per germline, CDR1 SGDLS and CDR2 YYNGEE. The DNA of the CDR3 is TGTGCCAGCAGCGTAGCCGGTAGCGGGGGCCCCTACAATGAGCAGTTCTTC. This codes for CASSVAGSGGPYNEQFF. Looking up the rest from reference TRBV9 and TRBJ2-1 gives the full variable domain: DSGVTQTPKHLITATGQRVTLRCSPRSGDLSVYWYQQSLDQGLQFLIQYYNGEERAKGNILERFSAQQFPDLHSELNLSSLELGDSALYFCASSVAGSGGPYNEQFFGPGTRLTVL.

J is TRBJ2-1 and V is TRBV28, with D maybe TRBD2 (6 bases). The CDR3 consists of 11 residues. Germline V CDR1 and CDR2: MDHEN, SYDVKM. V dropped 8 bases and J dropped 15 bases, with 17 bases sitting between them. CDR3 sequence: CASSGRGVRFF. In nucleotides, the CDR3 is TGTGCCAGCTCCGGTCGCGGGGTTCGGTTCTTC. The complete variable domain, with remaining parts taken from reference TRBV28 and TRBJ2-1, reads DVKVTQSSRYLVKRTGEKVFLECVQDMDHENMFWYRQDPGLGLRLIYFSYDVKMKEKGDIPEGYSVSREKKERFSLILESASTNQTSMYLCASSGRGVRFFGPGTRLTVL.

V usage is TRBV4-3 and J usage is TRBJ1-2; D is ambiguous. The CDR3 is made up of 15 amino acids. V dropped 0 bases and J dropped 4 bases, with 12 bases sitting between them. From germline, CDR1 is LGHNA and CDR2 YSLEER. The CDR3 is CASSQDPGSGYGYTF. The CDR3 DNA follows: TGCGCCAGCAGCCAAGATCCCGGGAGCGGCTATGGCTACACCTTC.

The rearrangement links TRBV6-2 or TRBV6-3 to TRBJ2-3; 9 nucleotides match TRBD2. Germline V CDR1 and CDR2: MNHEY, SVGEGT. V lost 2 bases and J lost 2; bases outside the gene matches: 5. There are 16 residues in the CDR3. The CDR3 here is CASSYRRGGPTDTQYF. The CDR3 DNA reads as TGTGCCAGCAGTTACCGGCGGGGGGGCCCCACAGATACGCAGTATTTT.